The 2 T cell receptor beta chains presented below share a single source sample, sequenced in a study of blood T cell repertoires in COVID-19. Sequencing used immunoSEQ multiplex PCR; TCRdb keeps in-frame clones, though not all of them. Counted here are tens of thousands of clones, approximately 79% occurring once; the ten biggest clones make up around 11%. Input material: peripheral blood. The receptor set was obtained from a man in his 70s with acute or convalescent COVID-19.

The rearrangement uses TRBV27 and TRBJ1-6; 10 positions agree with TRBD1. Germline V lookup: CDR1 MNHEY, CDR2 SMNVEV (reference sequence). Trimming took 5 bases from V and 10 from J; bases not matched to a gene: 5. CDR3 length: 14 amino acids. CDR3: CASSPGTGVSPLHF. The CDR3 DNA follows: TGTGCCAGCAGTCCCGGGACAGGGGTCTCACCCCTCCACTTT.

This chain joins TRBV2 and TRBJ2-7, with 7 bases lining up with TRBD1. CDR1 SNHLY and CDR2 FYNNEI come from the germline V gene. The CDR3 runs to 14 residues. Trimming removed 5 bases from V and 4 bases from J; junction bases left unmatched: 8. The CDR3 loop is CASSLDREVYEQYF. The CDR3 nucleotides read TGTGCCAGCAGTCTCGACAGGGAAGTTTACGAGCAGTACTTC.